This TCR beta chain was captured in a study of radiation and T cells in renal cell carcinoma. The time point: blood 4 weeks post-SBRT, at nephrectomy. As to treatment: 15 Gy SBRT to primary tumor, nephrectomy 4 weeks later. Germline V gene sequence: CDR1 WNHNN, CDR2 SYGVQD (reference sequence). The CDR3 has 15 amino acids. Trimming took 9 bases from V and 1 from J; bases not matched to a gene: 6. TCRdb keeps only in-frame clones here, not all; method: immunoSEQ multiplex PCR. The data show about 78,000 clones, roughly 87% seen once. The chain links TRBV10-1 to TRBJ2-2, with TRBD1 matching 9 bases. This clonotype originated in a woman in her 70s with renal cell carcinoma. The material was blood, obtained from a patient whose treatment included radiotherapy and nephrectomy. CDR3 coding DNA: TGCGCCAGTCTCTTGGACAGGGGGAACACCGGGGAGCTGTTTTTT. It encodes CASLLDRGNTGELFF.